Presented here are 2 T cell receptor beta chains from one specimen sequenced in a study of T cells in Graves' hyperthyroidism and ophthalmopathy. The TCR beta CDR3 regions underwent amplification using RNA transcripts as the source. Primed by the HTBI set, a first-round RT-PCR was run on the TCR CDR3. Each CDR3 protein is one row after TCRdb ran MiXCR on the multiplex PCR reads. There are about 700,000 distinct CDR3 sequences in the sample; 14% occur only once, and approximately 10% lies in the top ten. The source material was blood. The source of these receptors is a young woman with Graves' hyperthyroidism.

In this sample, this clonotype turned up once. The gene calls are TRBV30 and TRBJ1-1; 10 nucleotides match TRBD1. CDR3 size: 14 residues. V lost 0 bases and J lost 5; bases outside the gene matches: 3. Germline values: CDR1 GTSNPN, CDR2 SVGIG (reference sequence). CDR3 loop: CAWSVGTGVTEAFF. The CDR3 DNA sequence: TGTGCCTGGAGTGTAGGGACAGGGGTGACTGAAGCTTTCTTT.

This clonotype was observed at least ten times. The chain uses TRBV20-1 and TRBJ2-1; 7 nucleotides align to TRBD2. After removal of 3 bases from V and 4 bases from J, the junction contained 6 bases not matched to a gene. CDR1 is DFQATT, CDR2 SNEGSKA, per germline (reference sequence). The CDR3 contains 14 residues. The CDR3 DNA reads as TGCAGTGCTAGCCGGGGAGGGAGGTACAATGAGCAGTTCTTC. Its translation: CSASRGGRYNEQFF.